This T cell receptor (beta chain) was found in a study of breast tumors, draining lymph nodes, adjacent tissues (dated by TCRdb to about 2016). Background on the whole study: TCR beta repertoires were compared across tumor, adjacent nontumor tissue and axillary lymph nodes obtained from breast cancer patients. The study aimed to assess the relationships and possible T-cell exchange between tumor, surrounding tissue and draining lymph node repertoires in human breast cancer. The research as a whole found: Tumor T-cell repertoires showed less diversity than lymph node repertoires and more diversity than nontumor tissue repertoires, and tumor T-cell repertoires showed preferential V and J gene usage. The similarity between tumor and nontumor tissue repertoires was significantly greater in luminal-like breast cancer than in basal-like breast cancer. A scenario in which most tumor T cells derive from the lymph node and then expand within tumor tissue was judged to be consistent with the data. The study presented the conclusion that tumor T cells originate in lymph nodes as consistent with a hypothesis, not as something directly demonstrated.

The junction shows trimming of 7 bases on V and 8 bases on J, and the gene matches do not reach 6 bases of it. The cysteine opens and the phenylalanine closes a CDR3 of 13 amino acids. This entry keeps only the CDR3 DNA: 39 bases, framed from base 1. The germline V gene (reference sequence) gives CDR1 as LGHDT and CDR2 as YNNKEL. The listed sequencing device is Illumina HiSeq 2000. TCR beta chain libraries were generated by multiplex PCR amplification. The amplified TCR beta chain products were analyzed by high-throughput sequencing. The public reads were reanalyzed by TCRdb: fastp trimming at Q25, MiXCR alignment, in-frame beta chains only. Each entry is one CDR3 protein sequence, shown with its most common DNA and genes. The table for this sample lists 100,000 to 150,000 distinct CDR3 sequences; around 22% of them were counted only once. The ten largest account for approximately 2.7% of the sample.

Lymph node samples were obtained from the axillary draining lymph nodes of breast cancer patients. To note about this clonotype: Its antigen target is currently unknown. A single base separates this from a much larger clone, so it may be a read error.

Sample: axillary lymph node tissue. This TCR was sampled from a female donor with breast cancer. Some clones in this sample may be carry-over from other donors' samples. The chain is made from TRBV3-1 and TRBJ2-1; TRBD2 agrees with 9 junctional bases. The CDR3 amino acid sequence is: CASKLAGRDEQFF. The sequence in DNA is TGTGCCAGCAAGCTAGCGGGAAGGGATGAGCAGTTCTTC.